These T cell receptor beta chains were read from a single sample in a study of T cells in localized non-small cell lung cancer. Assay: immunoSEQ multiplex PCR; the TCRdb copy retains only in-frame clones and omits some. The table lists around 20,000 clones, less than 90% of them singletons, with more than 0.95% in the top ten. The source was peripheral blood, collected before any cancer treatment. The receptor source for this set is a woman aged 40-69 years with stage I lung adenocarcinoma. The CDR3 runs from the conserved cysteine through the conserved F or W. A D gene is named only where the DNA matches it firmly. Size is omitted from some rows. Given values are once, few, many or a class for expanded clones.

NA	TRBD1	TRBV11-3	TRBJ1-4	TGTGCCAGCAGCTCCAGGGACAGGGATTATAATGAAAAACTGTTTTTT	CASSSRDRDYNEKLFF
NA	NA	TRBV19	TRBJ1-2	TGTGCCAGTAAAAACGTATATCGACATGGGGCGGGCTATGGCTACACCTTC	CASKNVYRHGAGYGYTF
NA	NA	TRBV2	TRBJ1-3	TGTGCCAGCCGTCAGGACGCCGGCTCTGGAAACACCATATATTTT	CASRQDAGSGNTIYF
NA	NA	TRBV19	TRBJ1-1	TGTGCCAGTAGTATAGGGGTGAACACTGAAGCTTTCTTT	CASSIGVNTEAFF
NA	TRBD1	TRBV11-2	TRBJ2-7	TGTGCCAGCAGCCGAGGGGACAGGGCCCTCTACGAGCAGTACTTC	CASSRGDRALYEQYF
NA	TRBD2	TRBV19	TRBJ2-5	TGTGCCAGTAGTAGCCCTAGCGGGGGTTTAGAGACCCAGTACTTC	CASSSPSGGLETQYF
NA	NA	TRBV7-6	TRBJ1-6	TGTGCCAGCAGCTTAGCCTTGGGTAATGGGCATTCACCCCTCCACTTT	CASSLALGNGHSPLHF
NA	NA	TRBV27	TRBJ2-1	TGTGCCAGCAGTTTCTCACTGTCAGGTGAGCAGTTCTTC	CASSFSLSGEQFF
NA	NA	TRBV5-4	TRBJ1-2	TGTGCCAGCACCACAAGACAGAGCAGCTATGGCTACACCTTC	CASTTRQSSYGYTF
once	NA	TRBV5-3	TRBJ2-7	TGTGCCAGAAGCTCCTGGGGACCTTCCTACGAGCAGTACTTC	CARSSWGPSYEQYF
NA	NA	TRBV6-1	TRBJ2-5	TGTGCCAGCACGGAGGTCACCCAGTACTTC	CASTEVTQYF
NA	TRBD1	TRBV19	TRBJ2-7	TGTGCCAGTAGTCCAAACCCTCGGACAGGGTTTAACTACGAGCAGTACTTC	CASSPNPRTGFNYEQYF
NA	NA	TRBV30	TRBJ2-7	TGTGCCTGGAGTGTTGGCGCTCGGGAGCAGTACTTC	CAWSVGAREQYF
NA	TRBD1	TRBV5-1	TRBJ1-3	TGCGCCAGCAGCGAGGAGGGGACAGGGGCGAGCTCTGGAAACACCATATATTTT	CASSEEGTGASSGNTIYF
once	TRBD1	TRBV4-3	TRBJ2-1	TGCGCCAGCAGCCAAGACTTGGGGACAGGTAACAATGAGCAGTTCTTC	CASSQDLGTGNNEQFF
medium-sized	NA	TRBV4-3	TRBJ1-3	TGCGCCAGCAGCCAAGACCGGATAACTGGAAACACCATATATTTT	CASSQDRITGNTIYF
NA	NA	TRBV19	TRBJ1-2	TGTGCCAGTAGTATAGATCGTGGACGTGGCTATGGCTACACCTTC	CASSIDRGRGYGYTF
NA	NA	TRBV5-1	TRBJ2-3	TGCGCCAGCAGGGAGTATAGCACAGATACGCAGTATTTT	CASREYSTDTQYF
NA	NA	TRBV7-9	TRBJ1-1	TGTGCCAGCAGCCCACAGGGAATGAACACTGAAGCTTTCTTT	CASSPQGMNTEAFF
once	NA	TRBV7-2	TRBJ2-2	TGTGCCAGCAGCTTATTCAACCCCGGGGGGCGGGGGACCGGGGAGCTGTTTTTT	CASSLFNPGGRGTGELFF
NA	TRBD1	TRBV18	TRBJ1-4	TGTGCCAGCTCGACGGACAGGAGGAATGAAAAACTGTTTTTT	CASSTDRRNEKLFF
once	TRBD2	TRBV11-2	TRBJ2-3	TGTGCCAGCAGCTTAGAGTTAGCGGGGGGGTCGCAGTATTTT	CASSLELAGGSQYF
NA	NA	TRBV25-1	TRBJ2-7	TGTGCCAGCAGTGATAGGTTGAGGGGGGCGGCCTACGAGCAGTACTTC	CASSDRLRGAAYEQYF
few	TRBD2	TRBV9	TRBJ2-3	TGTGCCAGCTCCTATACGGGGGGACCCCAGGATACGCAGTATTTT	CASSYTGGPQDTQYF
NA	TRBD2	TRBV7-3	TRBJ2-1	TGTGCCAGCAGCTTATCTGGGACTAGCGGGGTTAGCTCCTACAATGAGCAGTTCTTC	CASSLSGTSGVSSYNEQFF
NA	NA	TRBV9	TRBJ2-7	TGTGCCAGCAGCGTAGACAGCCAGGGGCCCTACGAGCAGTACTTC	CASSVDSQGPYEQYF
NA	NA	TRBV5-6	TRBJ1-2	TGTGCCAGCAGCAGCACCGGGACGCGCTACACCTTC	CASSSTGTRYTF
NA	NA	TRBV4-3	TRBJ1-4	TGCGCCAGCAGCCAAGAAGGGGGGGAAAAACTGTTTTTT	CASSQEGGEKLFF
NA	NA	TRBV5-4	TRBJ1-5	TGTGCCAGCAGTCGAGAAGGGGGTAGAGACAATCAGCCCCAGCATTTT	CASSREGGRDNQPQHF
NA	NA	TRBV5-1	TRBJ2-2	TGCGCCAGCAGCTTGGTTATGGCGGGGAACACCGGGGAGCTGTTTTTT	CASSLVMAGNTGELFF
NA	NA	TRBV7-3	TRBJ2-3	TGTGCCAGCAGGCGGATTTCGCCGGATACGCAGTATTTT	CASRRISPDTQYF
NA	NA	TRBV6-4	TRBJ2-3	TGTGCCAGCAGTCCCTCAGGGGGGGATCGCACAGATACGCAGTATTTT	CASSPSGGDRTDTQYF
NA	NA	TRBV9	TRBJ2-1	TGTGCCAGCAGCAAGGACCAGACCAATGAGCAGTTCTTC	CASSKDQTNEQFF
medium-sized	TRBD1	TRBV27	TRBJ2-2	TGTGCCAGCAGTCCCCTGGGACAGGGTGCGGCCGGGGAGCTGTTTTTT	CASSPLGQGAAGELFF
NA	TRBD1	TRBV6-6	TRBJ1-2	TGTGCCAGCAGTGAGACAGGGGATAGGGGTGGCTACACCTTC	CASSETGDRGGYTF
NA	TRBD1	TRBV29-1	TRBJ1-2	TGCAGCGCTCTTCCACAGGGGAACTATGGCTACACCTTC	CSALPQGNYGYTF
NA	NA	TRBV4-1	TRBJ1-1	TGCGCCAGCAGCCAAGGTTGGGGAAGGGACACTGAAGCTTTCTTT	CASSQGWGRDTEAFF
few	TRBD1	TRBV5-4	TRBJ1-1	TGTGCCAGCAGCTCAGACAGGGTAAAAGCTTTCTTT	CASSSDRVKAFF
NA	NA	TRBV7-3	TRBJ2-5	TGTGCCAGCAGCTTAGTCTCGGGGGATCAAGAGACCCAGTACTTC	CASSLVSGDQETQYF
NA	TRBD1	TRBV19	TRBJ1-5	TGTGCCAGTAGTATCGGGGGGGGACAGGCCAGAAACCAGCATTTT	CASSIGGGQARNQHF
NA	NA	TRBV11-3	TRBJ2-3	TGTGCCAGCAGCTTAGAAGGAGTGGATACGCAGTATTTT	CASSLEGVDTQYF
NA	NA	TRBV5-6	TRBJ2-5	TGTGCCAGCAGCTCGGTTGATAGTCGCGAGACCCAGTACTTC	CASSSVDSRETQYF